These T cell receptor beta chains were read from a single sample in a study of blood T cell repertoires in COVID-19. Data came from immunoSEQ multiplex PCR; TCRdb stores just in-frame clones and leaves some out. The sample holds 70,000 to 95,000 clones, around 89% seen once. Material: peripheral blood. Receptor source: a man in his 70s with active or convalescent COVID-19. CDR3s include the opening cysteine and the closing phenylalanine or tryptophan. D genes are given only for firm matches. Some rows mark clone size as missing; the rest say once, few, many or name a class of expanded clone.

V,size,D,J,length,DNA,CDR3
TRBV24-1,.,TRBD1,TRBJ2-1,17,TGTGCCACCAGTGATTTCCGGACAGGGTCTGACTACAATGAGCAGTTCTTC,CATSDFRTGSDYNEQFF
TRBV7-2,.,TRBD1,TRBJ2-2,15,TGTGCCAGCACCCTGGGGGACAGCAACACCGGGGAGCTGTTTTTT,CASTLGDSNTGELFF
TRBV7-2,.,TRBD1,TRBJ1-6,15,TGTGCCAGCAGCCCCCGACAGGGAAGTAATTCACCCCTCCACTTT,CASSPRQGSNSPLHF
TRBV10-3,.,.,TRBJ2-6,17,TGTGCCATCAGTCCATTGACACCCCGCTCTGGGGCCAACGTCCTGACTTTC,CAISPLTPRSGANVLTF
TRBV28,.,.,TRBJ1-2,12,TGTGCCAGCAGTTCGACAGCCTATGGCTACACCTTC,CASSSTAYGYTF
TRBV6-2/TRBV6-3,.,.,TRBJ2-5,13,TGTGCCAGCAGTTACGCCGGGGTGGAGACCCAGTACTTC,CASSYAGVETQYF
TRBV5-1,once,.,TRBJ2-1,13,TGCGCCAGCAGTTTTACAGGGATGGATGAGCAGTTCTTC,CASSFTGMDEQFF
TRBV25-1,.,TRBD1,TRBJ1-6,17,TGTGCCAGCAGTGAAATAGGGACAGGGATAGGTAATTCACCCCTCCACTTT,CASSEIGTGIGNSPLHF
TRBV6-6,.,TRBD1,TRBJ1-2,15,TGTGCCAGCACCCACCGGGACAGGACTGCGGATGGCTACACCTTC,CASTHRDRTADGYTF
TRBV6-5,.,.,TRBJ2-2,14,TGTGCCACCCCATCAGGTTACATCACCGGGGAGCTGTTTTTT,CATPSGYITGELFF
TRBV11-2,.,.,TRBJ1-1,11,TGTGCCAGCAGGCGAACTGCTGAAGCTTTCTTT,CASRRTAEAFF
TRBV25-1,.,TRBD2,TRBJ2-2,16,TGTGCCAGCAGTGTTACCGGGACTAGAAGAACCGGGGAGCTGTTTTTT,CASSVTGTRRTGELFF
TRBV7-9,.,.,TRBJ1-6,14,TGTGCCAGCAGCTTAGGGGCTAAGGATTCACCCCTCCACTTT,CASSLGAKDSPLHF
TRBV7-3,.,TRBD2,TRBJ2-2,16,TGTGCCAGCAGCTCCACACCGGGGAGGGGCACCGGGGAGCTGTTTTTT,CASSSTPGRGTGELFF
TRBV11-3,.,TRBD1,TRBJ1-2,17,TGTGCCAGCAGCTCCCAAGCCGGGACAGGGGATGACTATGGCTACACCTTC,CASSSQAGTGDDYGYTF
TRBV10-3,once,.,TRBJ1-5,16,TGTGCCATCAGCGGGCGTGTCGGGGGGGATCATCAGCCCCAGCATTTT,CAISGRVGGDHQPQHF
TRBV11-2,.,TRBD2,TRBJ2-2,16,TGTGCCAGCAGCCTCCGGGACTATGGAGGGACCGGGGAGCTGTTTTTT,CASSLRDYGGTGELFF
TRBV10-3,.,.,TRBJ1-1,15,TGTGCCATCAGTGCTGGGCCAGGTGGTCGAACTGAAGCTTTCTTT,CAISAGPGGRTEAFF
TRBV15,.,.,TRBJ1-2,14,TGTGCCACCAGCCCGGGTGGTCTTGGCTATGGCTACACCTTC,CATSPGGLGYGYTF
TRBV6-1,.,.,TRBJ2-3,16,TGTGCCAGCAGTGAAGATTGGGGGGGCGCCACAGATACGCAGTATTTT,CASSEDWGGATDTQYF
TRBV27,.,.,TRBJ1-5,17,TGTGCCAGCAGCTCTACCGGGACAACCCATAGCAATCAGCCCCAGCATTTT,CASSSTGTTHSNQPQHF
TRBV7-2,.,.,TRBJ2-7,13,TGTGCCAGCAGCTTAAAGGGGCGGCTCGAGCAGTACTTC,CASSLKGRLEQYF
TRBV11-2,.,.,TRBJ2-1,19,TGTGCCAGCAGTACTCCCACCTTGGACATCCAGTGGTTCTACAATGAGCAGTTCTTC,CASSTPTLDIQWFYNEQFF